The text below deals with one T cell receptor (beta chain). Its target is unknown. These data originate in a study of cytomegalovirus exposure and HLA in healthy donors. General observations from the study: DRB1 showed the most TCR associations and HLA-C the fewest in a later analysis, as rates varied by HLA locus.

With 60 Vbeta and 13 Jbeta primers, the PCR was carried out. Sequenced by immunoSEQ multiplex PCR; TCRdb stores in-frame clones only, minus some. Of approximately 120,000 clones listed, 81% are singletons. There are 15 residues in the CDR3. Trimming took off 5 bases at V and 0 bases at J, with 11 bases between the two ends. Germline CDR1 and CDR2: SGHTA and FQGNSA. The sequencing input was PBMCs. The chain recombines TRBV7-2 with TRBJ2-1, with D perhaps TRBD2 (5 bases). The receptor comes from a young man in good health and CMV-seropositive. Here the CDR3 reads CASSPRGSSYNEQFF. CDR3 nucleotides: TGTGCCAGCAGCCCCCGGGGTAGCTCCTACAATGAGCAGTTCTTC.